The 14 T cell receptor beta chains below were found in one sample sequenced in a study of blood T cell repertoires in COVID-19. Here immunoSEQ multiplex PCR was the method, and the copy in TCRdb shows in-frame clones only, minus some. The table records about 130,000 clones, 60% to 80% of them present only once. The material sequenced was peripheral blood. These receptors originate from an older man with COVID-19, enrolled during active disease.

The chain links TRBV19 to TRBJ1-5, with TRBD1 matching over 11 bases. Germline V gene sequence: CDR1 LNHDA, CDR2 SQIVND (reference sequence). V lost 4 bases and J lost 3; bases outside the gene matches: 2. This CDR3 comprises 15 residues. For the CDR3, the DNA is TGTGCCAGTAGTAGGGACAGGGGGAACAATCAGCCCCAGCATTTT. Translation: CASSRDRGNNQPQHF.

Only one count was recorded for this clone. The gene calls are TRBV5-1 and TRBJ2-3, with D unresolved. This CDR3 region has 13 residues. V was cut by 6 bases and J by 1 base, with 9 bases left in between. Looked up from germline, CDR1 is SGHRS and CDR2 is YFSETQ. CDR3 region: CASMPPGTDTQYF. The DNA for the CDR3 is TGCGCCAGCATGCCCCCGGGCACAGATACGCAGTATTTT.

This clone is a singleton in its sample. The chain employs TRBV5-1 and TRBJ2-1, with D possibly being TRBD2 (5 bases). V was clipped by 4 bases and J by 9 bases, with 17 bases between them. This CDR3 contains 14 residues. The germline gives CDR1 SGHRS, CDR2 YFSETQ. The CDR3 is CASSPDFLRGEQFF. In DNA form, the CDR3 reads TGCGCCAGCAGCCCGGACTTCCTACGAGGTGAGCAGTTCTTC.

The rearrangement uses TRBV28 and TRBJ2-5, with 8 positions matching TRBD1. The V gene end was trimmed by 5 bases and the J gene end by 4 bases; junction bases not matched to a gene: 6. CDR3 length: 14 amino acids. Per the germline V gene, CDR1 is MDHEN and CDR2 is SYDVKM. CDR3 in DNA: TGTGCCAGCAGTGTACAGGGGGAGGTAGAGACCCAGTACTTC. Protein product: CASSVQGEVETQYF.

The chain combines TRBV5-1 with TRBJ2-1; 16 bases map to TRBD2. In germline, CDR1 is SGHRS, CDR2 YFSETQ. V gave up 0 bases and J gave up 7 bases; unmatched junction bases: 1. The CDR3 totals 16 residues. CDR3 nucleotide sequence: TGCGCCAGCAGCTTGGCGGGACTAGCGGGAGGGAATGAGCAGTTCTTC. Its protein is CASSLAGLAGGNEQFF.

This clone was counted once. The chain combines TRBV14 with TRBJ1-1, with a possible D match to TRBD1 (6 bases). From germline, CDR1 is SGHDN and CDR2 FVKESK. This CDR3 is built from 13 residues. The ends were cut back, 4 bases at V and 4 bases at J, with 10 bases in the middle. The CDR3 nucleotides read TGTGCCAGCAGCCGTACAGGGTTCACTGAAGCTTTCTTT. Translated, it gives CASSRTGFTEAFF.

This rearrangement joins TRBV7-9 to TRBJ1-1; maybe TRBD1 (6 bases). Trimming cost V 2 bases and J 1 base, with 8 bases left between them. This CDR3 region has 14 residues. Germline assignment: CDR1 SEHNR and CDR2 FQNEAQ (reference sequence). The CDR3 nucleotides read TGTGCCAGCAGCTTAAACAGGGAGAACACTGAAGCTTTCTTT. It is translated as CASSLNRENTEAFF.

The rearrangement links TRBV11-1 to TRBJ2-7; D remains ambiguous. The germline V gene encodes CDR1 SGHAT and CDR2 FQDESV (reference sequence). V was trimmed by 4 bases and J by 3 bases, leaving 10 bases between them. This CDR3 spans 13 amino acids. The CDR3 is CASSYRQDYEQYF. For the CDR3, the DNA is TGTGCCAGCAGCTACCGACAAGACTACGAGCAGTACTTC.

The chain links TRBV4-2 to TRBJ1-4, with 7 bases fitting TRBD1. Trimming at V came to 4 bases and at J to 6 bases, leaving 8 bases not matched to a gene. Germline V CDR1 and CDR2: LGHNA, YNFKEQ. The CDR3 spans 15 residues. CDR3 loop: CASSRRQGGDEKLFF. CDR3 sequence (DNA): TGTGCCAGCAGCCGGAGACAGGGCGGCGATGAAAAACTGTTTTTT.

The genes are TRBV28 and TRBJ2-7, with D perhaps matching TRBD2 (6 bases). The CDR3 totals 13 residues. The germline gives CDR1 MDHEN, CDR2 SYDVKM. The V gene lost 2 bases and the J gene lost 7 bases, with 12 bases spanning the gap. CDR3 sequence: CASSLVEGWEQYF. In nucleotides, the CDR3 is TGTGCCAGCAGTTTAGTGGAGGGGTGGGAGCAGTACTTC.

This chain joins TRBV5-4 and TRBJ2-1, with a possible D match to TRBD1 (5 bases). The CDR3 loop spans 16 amino acids. Trimming took off 2 bases at V and 3 bases at J, with 15 bases between the two ends. Germline CDR1 SGHNT, CDR2 YYREEE (reference sequence). The CDR3 sequence is CASSLETRAFYNEQFF. The CDR3 DNA follows: TGTGCCAGCAGCTTAGAGACCAGGGCCTTCTACAATGAGCAGTTCTTC.

The chain couples TRBV19 to TRBJ2-5; 9 bases line up with TRBD1. With 8 bases clipped from V and 4 bases from J, the junction kept 11 bases outside the gene matches. CDR1 and CDR2 from the germline V gene are LNHDA and SQIVND (reference sequence). The CDR3 loop spans 15 amino acids. As DNA, the CDR3 is TGTGCCAGTGAAACAGGGGGCTCACGGCGAGAGACCCAGTACTTC. Residues: CASETGGSRRETQYF. Drawing the rest from reference TRBV19 and TRBJ2-5, the complete variable domain is DGGITQSPKYLFRKEGQNVTLSCEQNLNHDAMYWYRQDPGQGLRLIYYSQIVNDFQKGDIAEGYSVSREKKESFPLTVTSAQKNPTAFYLCASETGGSRRETQYFGPGTRLLVL.

The chain is built from TRBV4-1 and TRBJ2-7; D remains ambiguous. Trimming stripped 3 bases from V and 4 bases from J, with 7 bases between. Germline CDR1 MGHRA, CDR2 YSYEKL. The CDR3 length is 12 residues. The CDR3 nucleotides read TGCGCCAGCAGCCAGACTGGTTACGAGCAGTACTTC. Translated, it gives CASSQTGYEQYF.

This clone has just one count. The chain links TRBV28 to TRBJ1-5; 7 bases fit TRBD1. The CDR3 consists of 15 residues. J was trimmed by 7 bases and V by 8 bases; bases with no gene match: 14. CDR1 and CDR2 (germline): MDHEN, SYDVKM. CDR3 loop: CASLVRGTVYQPQHF. In DNA, the CDR3 is TGTGCCAGCCTCGTGCGCGGGACAGTTTACCAGCCCCAGCATTTT.